The 21 T cell receptor beta chains below were found in one sample sequenced in a study of cytomegalovirus exposure and HLA in healthy donors. This PCR relied on a set of 60 Vbeta primers and 13 Jbeta primers. Sequencing was performed with immunoSEQ multiplex PCR; in TCRdb, only in-frame clones are kept and a portion is missing. The data show around 140,000 clones, 50% to 75% seen once. Sequences were obtained from PBMCs. The receptors were gathered from a woman in her forties in good health and CMV-seronegative.

The chain is built from TRBV14 and TRBJ1-1, with D perhaps matching TRBD1 (5 bases). V was clipped by 0 bases and J by 11 bases, with 13 bases between them. The CDR3 has 13 amino acids. CDR1 and CDR2 from the germline V gene are SGHDN and FVKESK. The CDR3: CASSQESDSSAFF. The CDR3 DNA follows: TGTGCCAGCAGCCAAGAGTCAGACAGTAGCGCTTTCTTT.

V gene TRBV6-6 combines with J gene TRBJ1-4; 7 bases are shared with TRBD1. The germline gives CDR1 MNHNY, CDR2 SVGAGI (reference sequence). This CDR3 has 13 amino acids. J lost 8 bases, V lost 6 bases, and 6 bases had no gene match. The CDR3 region is CASSLGTDEKLFF. In DNA, the CDR3 is TGTGCCAGCAGCCTTGGGACAGACGAAAAACTGTTTTTT.

This sequence joins TRBV19 and TRBJ1-2, with 8 bases identical to TRBD1. Germline V gene sequence: CDR1 LNHDA, CDR2 SQIVND (reference sequence). There are 15 residues in the CDR3. Unmatched junction bases numbered 9, after V lost 5 bases and J lost 4 bases. In DNA, the CDR3 is TGTGCCAGTAGTCTTCAGGGGGCTGGCGGCTATGGCTACACCTTC. Residues: CASSLQGAGGYGYTF.

This chain joins TRBV27 and TRBJ1-5; possibly TRBD1 for D (5 bases). Trimming took off 0 bases at V and 7 bases at J, with 10 bases between the two ends. The germline V gene encodes CDR1 MNHEY and CDR2 SMNVEV (reference sequence). The CDR3 covers 14 residues. The chain's CDR3 is CASSLSGGAQPQHF. CDR3 in DNA: TGTGCCAGCAGTTTATCGGGGGGTGCCCAGCCCCAGCATTTT.

This rearrangement joins TRBV7-9 to TRBJ2-5, with D perhaps matching TRBD1 (5 bases). Per germline, CDR1 SEHNR and CDR2 FQNEAQ (reference sequence). V shed 5 bases and J shed 2 bases, with 12 bases lying between them. This CDR3 has 14 residues. CDR3 in amino acids: CASSLRTGQETQYF. The CDR3 nucleotides are TGTGCCAGCAGCCTCCGCACAGGTCAAGAGACCCAGTACTTC.

This chain links TRBV15 with TRBJ2-5, with unresolved D. V was trimmed by 3 bases and J by 2 bases, leaving 13 bases between them. The CDR3 spans 15 residues. Germline V lookup: CDR1 LNHNV, CDR2 YYDKDF (reference sequence). For the CDR3, the DNA is TGTGCCACCAGCAGTAGCCCTACAAGGCAAGAGACCCAGTACTTC. Protein sequence: CATSSSPTRQETQYF.

This clone showed up just once. The V gene is TRBV15, the J gene TRBJ1-2; weak D call: TRBD1 (5 bases). The germline CDR1 and CDR2 sequences are LNHNV and YYDKDF (reference sequence). The CDR3 loop spans 15 amino acids. V lost 0 bases to trimming and J lost 4 bases, with 12 bases between them. The DNA for the CDR3 is TGTGCCACCAGCAGAGATAGGGGACTTCTCTATGGCTACACCTTC. It translates to CATSRDRGLLYGYTF.

The chain is built from TRBV18 and TRBJ2-5, with 8 nucleotides matching TRBD1. Germline V gene sequence: CDR1 KGHSH, CDR2 LQKENI. J gave up 5 bases and V 4 bases, and 6 bases lay outside the gene matches. The CDR3 has 14 amino acids. This CDR3 reads CASSRQGRRETQYF. In DNA, the CDR3 is TGTGCCAGCTCACGACAGGGGAGGAGGGAGACCCAGTACTTC.

The rearrangement links TRBV27 to TRBJ2-1; TRBD1 might be the D (6 bases). Germline V gives CDR1 MNHEY, CDR2 SMNVEV (reference sequence). The CDR3 contains 14 residues. V was pared by 3 bases and J by 10 bases, with 16 bases between. CDR3 sequence: CASSFPGVGEEQFF. The CDR3 coding sequence is TGTGCCAGCAGTTTCCCAGGGGTGGGGGAGGAGCAGTTCTTC.

The CDR3: CASSVSGGSTFYNEQFF. CDR3 nucleotide sequence: TGTGCCAGCAGCGTTAGCGGGGGGTCCACCTTTTACAATGAGCAGTTCTTC. The chain employs TRBV11-1 and TRBJ2-1, with 10 bases aligning to TRBD2. The CDR3 runs to 17 residues. Trimming at V came to 5 bases and at J to 4 bases, leaving 11 bases not matched to a gene. Per the germline V gene, CDR1 is SGHAT and CDR2 is FQDESV (reference sequence).

The CDR3 spells CASSRGQSYGGYTF. DNA of the CDR3: TGTGCCAGCAGCCGTGGACAGTCCTACGGTGGCTACACCTTC. J is TRBJ1-2 and V is TRBV7-9, with D possibly matching TRBD1 (6 bases). CDR1 is SEHNR, CDR2 FQNEAQ, per germline (reference sequence). The germline V and J ends were trimmed by 5 bases and 7 bases, with 17 bases remaining between them. CDR3 length: 14 residues. The entire variable domain, with the rest obtained from reference TRBV7-9 and TRBJ1-2, is as follows: DTGVSQNPRHKITKRGQNVTFRCDPISEHNRLYWYRQTLGQGPEFLTYFQNEAQLEKSRLLSDRFSAERPKGSFSTLEIQRTEQGDSAMYLCASSRGQSYGGYTFGSGTRLTVV.

This clone was seen once. V is TRBV19 and J is TRBJ2-4; maybe TRBD1 (7 bases). V lost 4 bases and J 11 bases, leaving 21 bases between the germline ends. Germline values: CDR1 LNHDA, CDR2 SQIVND (reference sequence). The length of the CDR3 is 15 residues. The CDR3 spells CASSTDRAHRGFQYF. CDR3 sequence (DNA): TGTGCCAGTAGTACCGACAGGGCCCACCGGGGGTTTCAGTACTTC.

This clone was counted once. Other DNA sequences in this sample translate to the same CDR3. The rearrangement uses TRBV6-5 and TRBJ1-6; D unclear. Trimming took 0 bases from V and 7 from J, leaving 13 bases between them. Per the germline V gene, CDR1 is MNHEY and CDR2 is SVGAGI. This CDR3 is 16 amino acids long. CDR3 amino acids: CASSYSGAGGNSPLHF. CDR3 bases: TGTGCCAGCAGTTACTCCGGAGCAGGAGGCAATTCACCCCTCCACTTT.

The gene calls are TRBV13 and TRBJ1-4; D gene unclear. The V and J ends lost 5 bases and 1 base respectively, with 8 bases between them. Germline CDR1 reads PRHDT; CDR2 reads FYEKMQ (reference sequence). The CDR3 has 14 residues. The CDR3 region is CASSREGTNEKLFF. CDR3 nucleotides: TGTGCCAGCAGCCGGGAAGGAACTAATGAAAAACTGTTTTTT. Complete variable domain (other parts from reference TRBV13 and TRBJ1-4): AAGVIQSPRHLIKEKRETATLKCYPIPRHDTVYWYQQGPGQDPQFLISFYEKMQSDKGSIPDRFSAQQFSDYHSELNMSSLELGDSALYFCASSREGTNEKLFFGSGTQLSVL.

CDR3: CASSLAGTLNSPLHF. DNA for the CDR3: TGCGCCAGCAGCTTGGCCGGGACACTCAATTCACCCCTCCACTTT. The J gene is TRBJ1-6, the V gene TRBV5-1, with D possibly TRBD1 on 6 matching bases. CDR1 SGHRS and CDR2 YFSETQ come from the germline V gene. The CDR3 loop spans 15 amino acids. The germline V and J ends were trimmed by 0 bases and 7 bases, with 11 bases remaining between them.

The chain recombines TRBV5-1 with TRBJ2-3; D is unresolved. Trimming took 7 bases from V and 0 from J, leaving 18 bases between them. The germline V gene has CDR1 SGHRS and CDR2 YFSETQ. The CDR3 has 16 residues. CDR3 sequence: CASGPAGGPSTDTQYF. DNA of the CDR3: TGCGCCAGCGGCCCGGCTGGCGGCCCGAGCACAGATACGCAGTATTTT.

The chain uses TRBV9 and TRBJ1-2; D remains unclear. The CDR3 is 11 amino acids. Germline values: CDR1 SGDLS, CDR2 YYNGEE. Trimming removed 7 bases at V and 3 bases at J, with 7 bases between. The CDR3 region is CASWGDYGYTF. DNA for the CDR3: TGTGCCAGCTGGGGAGACTATGGCTACACCTTC.

The V gene is TRBV19, the J gene TRBJ1-6; D gene ambiguous. This CDR3 is built from 15 residues. Trimming cost V 5 bases and J 10 bases, with 18 bases left between them. Germline-derived CDR1 and CDR2 are LNHDA and SQIVND (reference sequence). Here the CDR3 DNA reads TGTGCCAGTAGTCTGATAGGGTCGGGAGGGTCACCCCTCCACTTT. Translating it yields CASSLIGSGGSPLHF.

The chain carries TRBV6-1 and TRBJ1-5; possibly TRBD1 for D (6 bases). CDR1 and CDR2 (germline): MNHNS, SASEGT. The V end lost 5 bases, the J end lost 5 bases, and 16 bases lay between the germline ends. The CDR3 spans 15 residues. The CDR3 loop is CASSWTEGGYQPQHF. In DNA form, the CDR3 reads TGTGCCAGCAGTTGGACCGAAGGGGGTTATCAGCCCCAGCATTTT.

The V call is TRBV7-9, the J call TRBJ2-7, with D possibly being TRBD1 (6 bases). V was clipped by 5 bases and J by 0 bases, with 11 bases between them. This CDR3 region has 14 residues. Per germline, CDR1 SEHNR and CDR2 FQNEAQ (reference sequence). CDR3 nucleotide sequence: TGTGCCAGCAGCGCAGGGGAAAGCTCCTACGAGCAGTACTTC. Protein sequence: CASSAGESSYEQYF.

The chain recombines TRBV19 with TRBJ1-2; 8 nucleotides agree with TRBD1. V trimming: 4 bases; J trimming: 4 bases; junction bases outside the gene matches: 8. Germline V gene sequence: CDR1 LNHDA, CDR2 SQIVND (reference sequence). The CDR3 runs to 15 residues. CDR3 DNA sequence: TGTGCCAGTAGTACCCGTCAGGGGGCCTCCTATGGCTACACCTTC. Protein product: CASSTRQGASYGYTF. The whole variable domain, remainder taken from reference TRBV19 and TRBJ1-2, is DGGITQSPKYLFRKEGQNVTLSCEQNLNHDAMYWYRQDPGQGLRLIYYSQIVNDFQKGDIAEGYSVSREKKESFPLTVTSAQKNPTAFYLCASSTRQGASYGYTFGSGTRLTVV.